The 7 T cell receptor beta chains given below trace back to one sample, sequenced in a study of control samples from healthy donors and cancer patients. The protocol was immunoSEQ multiplex PCR, while the TCRdb copy is restricted to in-frame clones and leaves out a portion. The sample contains approximately 79,000 clones, about 91% of which appear only once. Sequenced: blood. These receptor sequences come from a man aged 50 to 59 in good health.

J is TRBJ1-2 and V is TRBV6-5, with TRBD1 as a possible D gene (6 bases). The V and J ends lost 6 bases and 8 bases respectively, with 10 bases between them. CDR3 length: 11 amino acids. Germline V gives CDR1 MNHEY, CDR2 SVGAGI. CDR3 amino acids: CASSGGGGYTF. The CDR3, as DNA: TGTGCCAGCAGCGGGGGCGGGGGCTACACCTTC.

This clone was seen more than once but under ten times. J is TRBJ1-1 and V is TRBV6-5; D remains unclear. Germline-derived CDR1 and CDR2 are MNHEY and SVGAGI. The CDR3 loop spans 13 amino acids. Trimming took off 2 bases at V and 6 bases at J, with 10 bases between the two ends. The CDR3 here is CASSYVGGSEAFF. The DNA of the CDR3 is TGTGCCAGCAGTTACGTCGGCGGGTCTGAAGCTTTCTTT.

The J gene is TRBJ1-5, the V gene TRBV7-2; D perhaps matches TRBD1 (5 bases). Trimming cost V 5 bases and J 9 bases, with 20 bases left between them. This CDR3 region has 15 residues. Germline loops: CDR1 SGHTA, CDR2 FQGNSA. CDR3 bases: TGTGCCAGCAGCATGGACGGGACGGCCGATCGGCCCCAGCATTTT. It encodes CASSMDGTADRPQHF.

The chain is built from TRBV10-2 and TRBJ1-5, with D possibly TRBD1 on 5 matching bases. This CDR3 comprises 16 residues. Trimming shortened V by 4 bases and J by 7 bases, and 20 bases separated the two germline ends. Per the germline V gene, CDR1 is WSHSY and CDR2 is SAAADI. CDR3 loop: CASSAILTDWEQPQHF. CDR3 DNA sequence: TGCGCCAGCAGTGCAATCCTGACAGATTGGGAGCAGCCCCAGCATTTT.

The rearrangement uses TRBV24-1 and TRBJ1-2, with TRBD1 as a possible D gene (5 bases). CDR3 length: 14 residues. Germline values: CDR1 KGHDR, CDR2 SFDVKD. V was cut by 6 bases and J by 8 bases, with 18 bases left in between. The CDR3 is CATSTGSGTGGYTF. The CDR3 DNA sequence: TGTGCCACCAGTACCGGATCCGGGACCGGCGGCTACACCTTC.

V usage is TRBV6-5 and J usage is TRBJ2-7; TRBD1 matches 8 bases. Germline V gene sequence: CDR1 MNHEY, CDR2 SVGAGI. This CDR3 has 14 residues. Trimming took 6 bases from V and 4 from J; bases not matched to a gene: 8. This CDR3 reads CASRRDRTLYEQYF. DNA for the CDR3: TGTGCCAGCAGGCGGGACAGGACTCTATACGAGCAGTACTTC.

CDR3 in amino acids: CASTNRQGSTDTQYF. CDR3 nucleotide sequence: TGTGCCAGCACCAACCGACAGGGGAGCACAGATACGCAGTATTTT. This chain uses TRBV7-9 with TRBJ2-3, with TRBD1 matching 8 bases. V was pared by 7 bases and J by 0 bases, with 6 bases of the junction left unmatched. The CDR3 is made up of 15 amino acids. Germline V gives CDR1 SEHNR, CDR2 FQNEAQ (reference sequence). The variable domain in full, completed from reference TRBV7-9 and TRBJ2-3, reads DTGVSQNPRHKITKRGQNVTFRCDPISEHNRLYWYRQTLGQGPEFLTYFQNEAQLEKSRLLSDRFSAERPKGSFSTLEIQRTEQGDSAMYLCASTNRQGSTDTQYFGPGTRLTVL.